This TCR beta chain was profiled in a study of blood T cells in healthy people across ages. Details on this clonotype: The antigen remains unidentified.

Next came a second PCR, run for about 6 to 12 cycles, which used a sample-barcoded 5' primer along with a J-beta primer mix. TCRdb re-analysed the 5' RACE reads in MiXCR, keeping a single row per CDR3 protein. Among about 900,000 distinct CDR3 sequences, less than 80% were seen once, and the ten largest hold roughly 26%. Germline V gives CDR1 LGHNA, CDR2 YSLEER. The CDR3 sequence is 18 residues long. V was clipped by 7 bases and J by 1 base; unmatched bases: 10. Broader study findings: More naive CD4+ cells and higher diversity were found in long-lived than in aged donors.

Material: blood. The V and J genes are TRBV4-3 and TRBJ2-6; 10 nucleotides line up with TRBD2. The source is a man in his thirties or forties in good health. The CDR3 loop reads CASNHIGSGGSGANVLTF. The CDR3 region has the DNA TGCGCCAGCAACCATATAGGTAGCGGGGGGTCTGGGGCCAACGTCCTGACTTTC.